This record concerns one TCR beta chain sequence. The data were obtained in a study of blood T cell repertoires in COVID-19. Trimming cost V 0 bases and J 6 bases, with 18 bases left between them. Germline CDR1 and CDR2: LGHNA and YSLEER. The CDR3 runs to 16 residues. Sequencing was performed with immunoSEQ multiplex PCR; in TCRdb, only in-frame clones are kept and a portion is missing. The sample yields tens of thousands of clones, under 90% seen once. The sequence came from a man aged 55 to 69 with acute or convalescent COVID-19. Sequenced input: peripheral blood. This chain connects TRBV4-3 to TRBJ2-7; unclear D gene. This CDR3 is CASSQDLAPLVSEQYF. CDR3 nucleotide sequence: TGCGCCAGCAGCCAAGATCTGGCTCCTCTGGTCTCCGAGCAGTACTTC.